One and the same sample provided the 8 T cell receptor beta chains below, sequenced in a study of T-cell memory formation after mild COVID-19 (dated by TCRdb to the early 2020s). The method behind the library was 5' RACE. These reads were obtained on an Illumina NovaSeq 6000. TCRdb reworked the public reads: Q25 trimming with fastp, MiXCR clone assembly, productive beta chains retained. Under each unique CDR3 protein, matching rows form one entry showing the most common genes and DNA. The sample yields 360,000 or so distinct CDR3 sequences; 25% to 30% were counted once. The ten top clones hold less than 15% of the sample. Input material: PBMCs or a T cell subset sorted from them (not recorded which). The receptor set was obtained from an adult woman who had mild COVID-19 (a few samples of this study predate the infection). The sample titles of this study are shuffled in the database, so cell type and time point are left out; the donor was told from shared clones.

This chain links TRBV7-6 with TRBJ2-1, with 10 nucleotides matching TRBD2. V lost 5 bases and J lost 8; bases outside the gene matches: 15. The length of the CDR3 is 17 residues. Germline V gene sequence: CDR1 SGHVS, CDR2 FNYEAQ. In nucleotides, the CDR3 is TGTGCCAGCAGCCCACGGATAACTAGCGGGGAGAGGCATGAGCAGTTCTTC. It translates to CASSPRITSGERHEQFF.

J is TRBJ2-7 and V is TRBV4-3; 10 nucleotides match TRBD1. V shed 4 bases, J shed 4 bases, and the junction held 7 bases outside the gene matches. Per the germline V gene, CDR1 is LGHNA and CDR2 is YSLEER. CDR3 size: 15 residues. CDR3 residues: CASSLRRDRGYEQYF. The CDR3 region has the DNA TGCGCCAGCAGCCTCCGCCGGGACAGGGGATACGAGCAGTACTTC.

This clonotype was seen a few times. V is TRBV5-4 and J is TRBJ2-3; no reliable D call. V was trimmed by 4 bases and J by 3 bases, leaving 9 bases between them. The CDR3 contains 13 residues. Germline V gene data show CDR1 as SGHNT and CDR2 as YYREEE (reference sequence). The CDR3: CASSAEATDTQYF. In nucleotides, the CDR3 is TGTGCCAGCAGCGCCGAGGCAACAGATACGCAGTATTTT.

This clonotype has a handful of counts. This chain uses TRBV15 with TRBJ1-4; D is uncertain. Germline CDR1 is LNHNV and CDR2 is YYDKDF (reference sequence). This CDR3 comprises 15 residues. V was cut by 5 bases and J by 8 bases, with 18 bases left in between. CDR3 sequence reads: CATSSHRLDAEKLFF. The CDR3 coding sequence is TGTGCCACCAGCTCACACCGGCTGGACGCGGAAAAACTGTTTTTT.

The chain employs TRBV27 and TRBJ1-1; D gene ambiguous. Per germline, CDR1 MNHEY and CDR2 SMNVEV (reference sequence). The length of the CDR3 is 10 residues. V was cut by 8 bases and J by 8 bases, with 9 bases left in between. CDR3 coding DNA: TGTGCCAGCGGGTCACCAGAAGCTTTCTTT. The encoded protein is CASGSPEAFF.

The V and J genes are TRBV12-3 or TRBV12-4 and TRBJ2-1; 10 bases agree with TRBD2. This CDR3 has 15 amino acids. V shed 6 bases, J shed 5 bases, and the junction held 7 bases outside the gene matches. CDR3 region: CASRGGLASNNEQFF. CDR3 DNA: TGTGCCAGCAGAGGGGGACTAGCGAGTAACAATGAGCAGTTCTTC.

Ten or more counts support this clonotype. V and J are TRBV5-1 and TRBJ2-2; 11 bases agree with TRBD1. J was trimmed by 4 bases and V by 4 bases; bases with no gene match: 3. The length of the CDR3 is 15 residues. CDR1 SGHRS and CDR2 YFSETQ come from the germline V gene. The CDR3 reads CASSLGTGGTGELFF. The CDR3 DNA sequence: TGCGCCAGCAGCCTGGGGACAGGGGGCACCGGGGAGCTGTTTTTT.

CDR3 sequence: CAISSGGQGGETQYF. CDR3 nucleotides: TGTGCCATCAGCTCGGGAGGTCAGGGGGGCGAGACCCAGTACTTC. The rearrangement uses TRBV10-3 and TRBJ2-5; the D call may be TRBD1 or TRBD2 (7 bases each). Germline V gene lookup returns CDR1 ENHRY and CDR2 SYGVKD. V was cut by 6 bases and J by 5 bases, with 19 bases left in between. This CDR3 region has 15 residues.